The 31 T cell receptor beta chains presented below share a single source sample, sequenced in a study of blood T cell repertoires in COVID-19. Sequencing used immunoSEQ multiplex PCR; TCRdb keeps in-frame clones, though not all of them. The table shows fewer than 200,000 clones, with more than 80% occurring only once. The sample consisted of peripheral blood. Receptor source: a woman older than 75 with COVID-19, enrolled during active disease.

J is TRBJ1-4 and V is TRBV6-5; D uncertain. Per the germline V gene, CDR1 is MNHEY and CDR2 is SVGAGI. Between the trimmed V and J ends, which lost 7 bases and 0 bases, there was a span of 9 bases. The CDR3 length is 14 residues. The CDR3 nucleotides are TGTGCCAGCAAGATGAGCACAACTAATGAAAAACTGTTTTTT. The encoded protein is CASKMSTTNEKLFF.

The chain has TRBV3-1 (or the pseudogene TRBV3-2) and TRBJ2-5; 8 bases are a match to TRBD2. Germline V gene data show CDR1 as LGHDT and CDR2 as YNNKEL (reference sequence). The CDR3 runs 16 residues. The junction had 11 bases not matched to a gene; V was cut back by 3 bases and J by 5 bases. The CDR3: CASSHEPSGRGETQYF. DNA of the CDR3: TGTGCCAGCAGCCACGAGCCCAGCGGGAGAGGCGAGACCCAGTACTTC.

The chain carries TRBV27 and TRBJ2-5, with a tentative D call TRBD2 (5 bases). V lost 10 bases, J lost 5 bases, and 23 bases lay in between. The germline CDR1 and CDR2 sequences are MNHEY and SMNVEV (reference sequence). The CDR3 loop spans 15 amino acids. The CDR3 nucleotides are TGTGCCACCCGGGCCCCCTCGAGAGGGCACGAGACCCAGTACTTC. This sequence encodes CATRAPSRGHETQYF.

A few counts support this clone. Other DNA sequences in this sample translate to the same CDR3. The chain combines TRBV5-1 with TRBJ2-3, with TRBD1 matching over 7 bases. The CDR3 contains 14 residues. Germline CDR1 and CDR2: SGHRS and YFSETQ. The V segment lost 3 bases and the J segment 2 bases; nucleotides outside the gene matches: 3. DNA for the CDR3: TGCGCCAGCAGCTGGGACAGCAACACAGATACGCAGTATTTT. Protein sequence: CASSWDSNTDTQYF.

This rearrangement joins TRBV6-4 to TRBJ2-2; no definite D call. CDR3 length: 15 residues. V lost 5 bases and J 1 base, leaving 11 bases between the germline ends. Germline loops: CDR1 MRHNA, CDR2 SNTAGT. Here the CDR3 reads CASSQRALNTGELFF. DNA for the CDR3: TGTGCCAGCAGTCAACGAGCGCTGAACACCGGGGAGCTGTTTTTT.

V gene TRBV14 combines with J gene TRBJ2-7, with D tentatively TRBD2 (6 bases). V lost 4 bases and J 2 bases, leaving 15 bases between the germline ends. Germline loops: CDR1 SGHDN, CDR2 FVKESK. This CDR3 region has 15 residues. Written as DNA, the CDR3 is TGTGCCAGCAGCCGAACCGGGACTGCGGCCTACGAGCAGTACTTC. This gives the protein CASSRTGTAAYEQYF.

This clone was detected a few times. The rearrangement links TRBV7-8 to TRBJ1-1, with D uncertain. Germline V CDR1 and CDR2: SGHVS, FQNEAQ. CDR3 length: 13 residues. Trimming stripped 2 bases from V and 0 bases from J, with 4 bases between. CDR3 loop: CASSLTMNTEAFF. The CDR3 DNA reads as TGTGCCAGCAGCTTAACTATGAACACTGAAGCTTTCTTT.

The chain employs TRBV19 and TRBJ2-3, with TRBD2 matching over 7 bases. The CDR3 covers 16 residues. V was clipped by 5 bases and J by 5 bases; unmatched bases: 13. Germline loops: CDR1 LNHDA, CDR2 SQIVND (reference sequence). CDR3 bases: TGTGCCAGTAGTCCTCAAAGGGCGACGGGGGGAGATACGCAGTATTTT. Its translation is CASSPQRATGGDTQYF. Filled out from reference TRBV19 and TRBJ2-3, the complete variable domain reads DGGITQSPKYLFRKEGQNVTLSCEQNLNHDAMYWYRQDPGQGLRLIYYSQIVNDFQKGDIAEGYSVSREKKESFPLTVTSAQKNPTAFYLCASSPQRATGGDTQYFGPGTRLTVL.

The chain recombines TRBV2 with TRBJ2-6; TRBD2 matches at 9 bases. Germline V gene data show CDR1 as SNHLY and CDR2 as FYNNEI. V was pared by 5 bases and J by 2 bases, with 1 base of the junction left unmatched. The CDR3 is made up of 15 amino acids. CDR3 loop: CASSRTSAGANVLTF. DNA of the CDR3: TGTGCCAGCAGTCGGACTAGCGCTGGGGCCAACGTCCTGACTTTC. Using reference TRBV2 and TRBJ2-6 for the parts outside the CDR3, the full variable domain is EPEVTQTPSHQVTQMGQEVILRCVPISNHLYFYWYRQILGQKVEFLVSFYNNEISEKSEIFDDQFSVERPDGSNFTLKIRSTKLEDSAMYFCASSRTSAGANVLTFGAGSRLTVL.

V is TRBV6-2 or TRBV6-3 and J is TRBJ2-7; 8 bases are a match to TRBD1. Losses at the gene ends were 5 bases for V and 0 bases for J; bases not matched to a gene: 3. This CDR3 comprises 14 residues. The V gene's germline CDR1 is MNHEY and CDR2 SVGEGT. For the CDR3, the DNA is TGTGCCAGCAGTCACGGACAGGGCTCCTACGAGCAGTACTTC. It codes for CASSHGQGSYEQYF.

This chain links TRBV18 with TRBJ2-7; D possibly corresponds to TRBD1 (6 bases). The CDR3 spans 14 residues. Germline V gives CDR1 KGHSH, CDR2 LQKENI. Trimming pared 6 bases from V and 3 bases from J, leaving 15 bases between. The CDR3 here is CASSPEMDSYEQYF. In nucleotides, the CDR3 is TGTGCCAGCTCCCCCGAGATGGACAGCTACGAGCAGTACTTC.

This chain uses TRBV19 with TRBJ1-4; TRBD1 agrees at 7 bases. The junction had 7 bases not matched to a gene; V was cut back by 5 bases and J by 4 bases. This CDR3 contains 15 residues. Per the germline V gene, CDR1 is LNHDA and CDR2 is SQIVND (reference sequence). CDR3 sequence: CASSPQGEFNEKLFF. The CDR3 DNA sequence: TGTGCCAGTAGTCCCCAGGGGGAGTTTAATGAAAAACTGTTTTTT.

This sequence joins TRBV6-6 and TRBJ2-3, with 7 nucleotides matching TRBD1. Trimming took 5 bases from V and 1 from J; bases not matched to a gene: 9. In germline, CDR1 is MNHNY, CDR2 SVGAGI (reference sequence). CDR3 length: 16 residues. The CDR3 DNA is TGTGCCAGCAGTAATACAGGGGATGGAGGCACAGATACGCAGTATTTT. Amino acid sequence: CASSNTGDGGTDTQYF.

This chain uses TRBV19 with TRBJ2-3; D not resolved. The V end was cut by 5 bases, the J end by 6 bases, with 6 bases between. This CDR3 comprises 11 residues. Germline CDR1 reads LNHDA; CDR2 reads SQIVND (reference sequence). The CDR3 DNA reads TGTGCCAGTAGTGCGGTCGATACGCAGTATTTT. Its protein product is CASSAVDTQYF.

V gene TRBV7-9 combines with J gene TRBJ2-2; D gene ambiguous. V shed 5 bases and J shed 3 bases, with 7 bases lying between them. Germline-derived CDR1 and CDR2 are SEHNR and FQNEAQ (reference sequence). This CDR3 region has 13 residues. The DNA of the CDR3 is TGTGCCAGCAGCCAACTGGACACCGGGGAGCTGTTTTTT. This translates into CASSQLDTGELFF.

This clone occurred a few times. CDR3 region: CASSVGQGGQPQHF. The CDR3 DNA sequence: TGTGCCAGCAGCGTCGGACAGGGCGGGCAGCCCCAGCATTTT. This chain joins TRBV9 and TRBJ1-5; 8 bases map to TRBD1. CDR3 length: 14 amino acids. Germline values: CDR1 SGDLS, CDR2 YYNGEE. With V trimmed by 2 bases and J by 7 bases, 5 bases remained unmatched.

The chain is built from TRBV7-2 and TRBJ2-1; no clear D gene. Germline V lookup: CDR1 SGHTA, CDR2 FQGNSA. The V gene lost 4 bases and the J gene lost 4 bases, with 5 bases spanning the gap. This CDR3 has 12 amino acids. The CDR3, as DNA: TGTGCCAGCAGCTCCGTGTACAATGAGCAGTTCTTC. Translating it yields CASSSVYNEQFF.

The chain links TRBV3-1 (or the pseudogene TRBV3-2) to TRBJ1-6, with D perhaps matching TRBD1 (6 bases). Trimming took 5 bases from V and 7 from J, leaving 15 bases between them. This CDR3 has 15 amino acids. Germline lookup yields CDR1 LGHDT and CDR2 YNNKEL (reference sequence). DNA of the CDR3: TGTGCCAGCAGCGTACAGGGAGCGAGGAATTCACCCCTCCACTTT. Protein product: CASSVQGARNSPLHF.

This chain connects TRBV15 to TRBJ2-2, with TRBD1 identical over 8 bases. Germline-derived CDR1 and CDR2 are LNHNV and YYDKDF (reference sequence). The J segment lost 8 bases and the V segment lost 4 bases, leaving 9 bases of the junction unmatched. CDR3 length: 15 amino acids. For the CDR3, the DNA is TGTGCCACCAGCATCAGGACAGGGCCAAGGGGGGAGCTGTTTTTT. This gives the protein CATSIRTGPRGELFF.

This chain uses TRBV6-5 with TRBJ2-5, with D tentatively TRBD2 (5 bases). Germline assignment: CDR1 MNHEY and CDR2 SVGAGI. The ends were cut back, 0 bases at V and 7 bases at J, with 12 bases in the middle. This CDR3 is built from 14 residues. Written as DNA, the CDR3 is TGTGCCAGCAGTTACTCGATCGGGATTGGGACCCAGTACTTC. Translated: CASSYSIGIGTQYF.

This chain connects TRBV7-9 to TRBJ2-5; D is perhaps TRBD2 (6 bases). V dropped 5 bases and J dropped 1 base, with 14 bases sitting between them. Germline V CDR1 and CDR2: SEHNR, FQNEAQ (reference sequence). The CDR3 consists of 15 residues. The CDR3 DNA follows: TGTGCCAGCAGCCAAAGTAAGCGGGTCCAAGAGACCCAGTACTTC. Residues: CASSQSKRVQETQYF.

The chain links TRBV7-6 to TRBJ2-3; TRBD2 matches 8 bases. Germline CDR1 reads SGHVS; CDR2 reads FNYEAQ. V was pared by 5 bases and J by 1 base, with 8 bases of the junction left unmatched. The CDR3 spans 16 residues. CDR3 protein: CASSLEAGEGTDTQYF. DNA for the CDR3: TGTGCCAGCAGCCTGGAAGCGGGAGAAGGCACAGATACGCAGTATTTT.

The sample holds one count of this clone. The chain has TRBV6-1 and TRBJ2-3; 7 bases are shared with TRBD2. The trim removed 5 bases at V and 2 bases at J, leaving 7 bases unmatched. This CDR3 is 15 amino acids long. Germline assignment: CDR1 MNHNS and CDR2 SASEGT. The CDR3 loop is CASSSTAGTTDTQYF. CDR3 DNA: TGTGCCAGCAGTTCAACAGCGGGGACCACAGATACGCAGTATTTT.

The genes are TRBV7-9 and TRBJ2-2; 9 bases are a match to TRBD1. Germline V gives CDR1 SEHNR, CDR2 FQNEAQ (reference sequence). The V and J ends lost 5 bases and 5 bases, in that order; junction bases with no gene match: 9. The CDR3 spans 16 residues. This chain's CDR3 is CASSPTGGRRTGELFF. In DNA, the CDR3 is TGTGCCAGCAGCCCCACAGGGGGCCGTCGGACCGGGGAGCTGTTTTTT. Full variable domain (rest looked up from reference TRBV7-9 and TRBJ2-2): DTGVSQNPRHKITKRGQNVTFRCDPISEHNRLYWYRQTLGQGPEFLTYFQNEAQLEKSRLLSDRFSAERPKGSFSTLEIQRTEQGDSAMYLCASSPTGGRRTGELFFGEGSRLTVL.

The V gene is TRBV27, the J gene TRBJ2-3; maybe TRBD2 (6 bases). CDR3 length: 14 amino acids. V was trimmed by 5 bases and J by 4 bases, leaving 13 bases between them. Per germline, CDR1 MNHEY and CDR2 SMNVEV (reference sequence). CDR3 protein: CASSHGRSADTQYF. In DNA form, the CDR3 reads TGTGCCAGCAGTCATGGGAGGTCGGCAGATACGCAGTATTTT.

The V and J genes are TRBV19 and TRBJ1-2; 7 bases align to TRBD1. Germline values: CDR1 LNHDA, CDR2 SQIVND (reference sequence). The CDR3 has 14 amino acids. V shed 6 bases, J shed 5 bases, and the junction held 9 bases outside the gene matches. The CDR3 nucleotides read TGTGCCAGTAGCGCCGACAGGGACCTATATGGCTACACCTTC. Amino acids: CASSADRDLYGYTF.

This clone was detected only a few times. The rearrangement links TRBV15 to TRBJ2-3; 12 bases fit TRBD2. There are 16 residues in the CDR3. With 0 bases clipped from V and 6 bases from J, the junction kept 4 bases outside the gene matches. The germline V gene encodes CDR1 LNHNV and CDR2 YYDKDF (reference sequence). The CDR3 loop reads CATSRDLAGGVDTQYF. The CDR3 DNA reads as TGTGCCACCAGCAGAGATCTAGCGGGAGGGGTGGATACGCAGTATTTT.

As concerns this clone: A read error may account for a junction end that differs from germline. V usage is TRBV6-5 and J usage is TRBJ1-5; 11 positions agree with TRBD1. The V gene's germline CDR1 is MNHEY and CDR2 SVGAGI. The CDR3 extends over 11 amino acids. The CDR3 nucleotides are TGTGCCACTACCTGGCCGGGACAGGGGGACTTT. It codes for CATTWPGQGDF.

The genes are TRBV6-5 and TRBJ2-3; D is uncertain. Trimming cost V 6 bases and J 3 bases, with 4 bases left between them. Germline-derived CDR1 and CDR2 are MNHEY and SVGAGI. The CDR3 consists of 11 residues. CDR3 coding DNA: TGTGCCAGCAGACAGACAGATACGCAGTATTTT. Its protein product is CASRQTDTQYF.

The J gene is TRBJ2-2, the V gene TRBV18; tentatively, D is TRBD2 (5 bases). The CDR3 spans 14 residues. From germline, CDR1 is KGHSH and CDR2 LQKENI. Deletions cut 8 bases from V and 0 bases from J, with 10 bases between. The CDR3 region is CASPEGANTGELFF. DNA of the CDR3: TGTGCCAGCCCAGAGGGTGCGAACACCGGGGAGCTGTTTTTT.

This rearrangement joins TRBV29-1 to TRBJ2-7, with a tentative D call TRBD1 (6 bases). CDR3 length: 16 residues. V dropped 4 bases and J dropped 1 base, with 20 bases sitting between them. The germline V gene has CDR1 SQVTM and CDR2 ANQGSEA. The CDR3 coding sequence is TGCAGCGTTGTGGGCAGGGGCCGAGGTTTGTCCTACGAGCAGTACTTC. Translating gives CSVVGRGRGLSYEQYF.